This T cell receptor beta chain stems from a study of blood T cell repertoires in COVID-19. Overall study context: The United States, Italy and Spain were the sources of the acute and convalescent COVID-19 samples. T cells, B-cell-depleted T cells, or PBMCs supplied cDNA or gDNA.

Per the original data handling: How many nucleated cells were present was estimated from reference gene primer amplification. The data were produced by immunoSEQ multiplex PCR, yet TCRdb's version contains in-frame clones alone and is incomplete. V, J and clone size derive from that table, while D and trimming were established from the DNA sequence. The table includes approximately 150,000 clones, roughly 87% detected once. The receptor comes from a woman aged 45-65 years with acute or convalescent COVID-19. Sequencing was carried out using peripheral blood.

The DNA for the CDR3 is TGTGCCAGCAGTCCTAACAGGGGAATAGGGTATGGCTACACCTTC. This gives the protein CASSPNRGIGYGYTF. The chain employs TRBV27 and TRBJ1-2; 7 nucleotides agree with TRBD1. The V gene end was trimmed by 5 bases and the J gene end by 5 bases; junction bases not matched to a gene: 11. Germline V gene data show CDR1 as MNHEY and CDR2 as SMNVEV (reference sequence). The CDR3 extends over 15 amino acids.